Each of the 5 T cell receptor beta chains below was sequenced from the same sample in a study of shared clonotypes between healthy human individuals. Generated by immunoSEQ multiplex PCR, the TCRdb table keeps only in-frame clones and is missing some. The sample carries roughly 1,000,000 clones, 75% to 85% recorded once. Sequencing used memory CD4+ T cells from PBMCs. Subset here: CD45RA-negative fraction. The receptor set was obtained from a man aged 18 to 30 in good health. Some clones in this sample may be carry-over from other donors' samples.

The chain is built from TRBV25-1 and TRBJ2-3, with TRBD2 identical over 8 bases. This CDR3 region has 17 residues. With 2 bases clipped from V and 0 bases from J, the junction kept 7 bases outside the gene matches. Germline assignment: CDR1 MGHDK and CDR2 SYGVNS. Here the CDR3 DNA reads TGTGCCAGCAGTGAAAGCGGGAGCTATGGAAGCACAGATACGCAGTATTTT. Translation gives CASSESGSYGSTDTQYF.

The rearrangement joins TRBV5-1 to TRBJ1-1; a weak D match, TRBD1 (6 bases). Germline CDR1 and CDR2: SGHRS and YFSETQ. Trimming took 3 bases from V and 0 from J, leaving 15 bases between them. This CDR3 is built from 16 residues. CDR3 DNA: TGCGCCAGCAGCTCCGGGGGCGGTAGGATGAACACTGAAGCTTTCTTT. Protein sequence: CASSSGGGRMNTEAFF.

CDR3 DNA: TGTGCCAGCAGCTTAGGTCCTAGCGGGAACTACGAGCAGTACTTC. Translated, it gives CASSLGPSGNYEQYF. The chain has TRBV7-2 and TRBJ2-7; 9 bases are shared with TRBD2. Germline V gives CDR1 SGHTA, CDR2 FQGNSA. The length of the CDR3 is 15 residues. V lost 1 base and J lost 3; bases outside the gene matches: 4. The whole variable domain, remainder taken from reference TRBV7-2 and TRBJ2-7, is GAGVSQSPSNKVTEKGKDVELRCDPISGHTALYWYRQSLGQGLEFLIYFQGNSAPDKSGLPSDRFSAERTGGSVSTLTIQRTQQEDSAVYLCASSLGPSGNYEQYFGPGTRLTVT.

The chain joins TRBV6-4 to TRBJ2-2; the match to TRBD1 covers 8 bases. The junction had 3 bases not matched to a gene; V was cut back by 6 bases and J by 0 bases. CDR3 size: 15 residues. CDR1 and CDR2 from the germline V gene are MRHNA and SNTAGT. The CDR3 DNA reads as TGTGCCAGCAGAGAGGACAGGGCGAACACCGGGGAGCTGTTTTTT. Translated: CASREDRANTGELFF.

The chain carries TRBV7-7 and TRBJ2-7, with no clear D. V lost 4 bases to trimming and J lost 3 bases, with 13 bases between them. This CDR3 is built from 14 residues. Germline V gives CDR1 SSHAT, CDR2 FNYEAQ (reference sequence). The CDR3 nucleotides read TGTGCCAGCAGCTCACGACAAACCTTCTACGAGCAGTACTTC. Translated, it gives CASSSRQTFYEQYF.